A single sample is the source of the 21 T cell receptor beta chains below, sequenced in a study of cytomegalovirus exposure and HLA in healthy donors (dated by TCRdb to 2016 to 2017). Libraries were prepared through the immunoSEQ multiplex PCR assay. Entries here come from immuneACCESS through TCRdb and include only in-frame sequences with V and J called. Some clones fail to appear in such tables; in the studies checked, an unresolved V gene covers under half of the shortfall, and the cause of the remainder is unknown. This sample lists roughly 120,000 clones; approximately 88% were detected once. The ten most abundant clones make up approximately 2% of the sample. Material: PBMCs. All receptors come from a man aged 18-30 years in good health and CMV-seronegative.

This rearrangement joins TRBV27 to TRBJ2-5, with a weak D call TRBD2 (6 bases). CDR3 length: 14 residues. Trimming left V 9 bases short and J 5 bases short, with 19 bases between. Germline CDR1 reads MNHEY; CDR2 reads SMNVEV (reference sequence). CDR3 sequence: CASRPMEGRETQYF. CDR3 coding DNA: TGTGCCAGTAGACCAATGGAGGGCCGGGAGACCCAGTACTTC.

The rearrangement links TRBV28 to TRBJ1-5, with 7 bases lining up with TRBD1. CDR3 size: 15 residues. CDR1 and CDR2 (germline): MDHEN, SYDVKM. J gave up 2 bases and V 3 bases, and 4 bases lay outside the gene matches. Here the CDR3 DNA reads TGTGCCAGCAGTTTGGAGGGGGCCGGCAATCAGCCCCAGCATTTT. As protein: CASSLEGAGNQPQHF. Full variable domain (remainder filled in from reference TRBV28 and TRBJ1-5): DVKVTQSSRYLVKRTGEKVFLECVQDMDHENMFWYRQDPGLGLRLIYFSYDVKMKEKGDIPEGYSVSREKKERFSLILESASTNQTSMYLCASSLEGAGNQPQHFGDGTRLSIL.

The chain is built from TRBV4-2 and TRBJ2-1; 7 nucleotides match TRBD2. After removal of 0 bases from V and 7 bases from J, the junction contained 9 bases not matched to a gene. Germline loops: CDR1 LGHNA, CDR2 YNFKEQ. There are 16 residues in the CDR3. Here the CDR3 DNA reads TGTGCCAGCAGCCAAGATCGAGCGGGAAAGGTAAATGAGCAGTTCTTC. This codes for CASSQDRAGKVNEQFF.

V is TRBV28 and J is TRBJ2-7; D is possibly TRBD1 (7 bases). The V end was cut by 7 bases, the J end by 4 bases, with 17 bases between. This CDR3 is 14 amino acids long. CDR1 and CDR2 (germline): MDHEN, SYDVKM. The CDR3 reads CASKTAGQKYEQYF. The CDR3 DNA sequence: TGTGCCAGCAAAACGGCGGGACAGAAATACGAGCAGTACTTC.

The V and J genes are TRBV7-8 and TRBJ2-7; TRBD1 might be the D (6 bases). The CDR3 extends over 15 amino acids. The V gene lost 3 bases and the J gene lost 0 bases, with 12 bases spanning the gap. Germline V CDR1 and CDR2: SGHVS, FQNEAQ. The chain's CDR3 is CASSFQQGPSYEQYF. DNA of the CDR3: TGTGCCAGCAGCTTTCAACAGGGCCCCTCCTACGAGCAGTACTTC.

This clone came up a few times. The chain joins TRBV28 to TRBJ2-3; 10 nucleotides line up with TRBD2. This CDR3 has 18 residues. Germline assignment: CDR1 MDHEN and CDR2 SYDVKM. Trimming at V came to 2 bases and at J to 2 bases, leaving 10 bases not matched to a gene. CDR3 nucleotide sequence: TGTGCCAGCAGTTTACCACCGGGACTAGCGCAAAACACAGATACGCAGTATTTT. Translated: CASSLPPGLAQNTDTQYF.

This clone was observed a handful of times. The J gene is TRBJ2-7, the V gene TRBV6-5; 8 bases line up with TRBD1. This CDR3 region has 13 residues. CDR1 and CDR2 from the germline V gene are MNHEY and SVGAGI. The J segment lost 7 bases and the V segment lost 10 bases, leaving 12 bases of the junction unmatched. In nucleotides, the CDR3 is TGTGCCACCAGGACGGCAGGGGGCGGTGAGCAGTACTTC. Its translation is CATRTAGGGEQYF.

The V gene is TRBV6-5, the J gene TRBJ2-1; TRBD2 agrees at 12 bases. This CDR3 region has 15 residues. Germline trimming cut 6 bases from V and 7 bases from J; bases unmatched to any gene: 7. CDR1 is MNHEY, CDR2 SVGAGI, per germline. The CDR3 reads CASSELAGGRNEQFF. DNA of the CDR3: TGTGCCAGCAGCGAACTAGCGGGGGGACGAAATGAGCAGTTCTTC.

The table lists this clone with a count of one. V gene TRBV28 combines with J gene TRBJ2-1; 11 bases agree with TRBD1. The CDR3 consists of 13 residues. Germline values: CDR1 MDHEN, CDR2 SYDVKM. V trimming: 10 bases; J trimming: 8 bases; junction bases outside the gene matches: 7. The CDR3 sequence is CATTGTGGDEQFF. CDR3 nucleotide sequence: TGTGCCACTACCGGGACAGGGGGGGATGAGCAGTTCTTC.

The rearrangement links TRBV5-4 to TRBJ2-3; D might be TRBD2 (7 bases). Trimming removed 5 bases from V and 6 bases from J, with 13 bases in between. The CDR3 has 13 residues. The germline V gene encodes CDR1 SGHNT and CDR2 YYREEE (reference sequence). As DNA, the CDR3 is TGTGCCAGCAGTGGGGGGGCGGTGGATACGCAGTATTTT. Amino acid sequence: CASSGGAVDTQYF.

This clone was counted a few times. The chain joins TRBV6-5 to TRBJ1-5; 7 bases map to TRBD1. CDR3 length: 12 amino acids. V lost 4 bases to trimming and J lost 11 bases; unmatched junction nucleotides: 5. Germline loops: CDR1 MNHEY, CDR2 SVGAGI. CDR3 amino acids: CASSSQTGTQHF. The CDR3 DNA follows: TGTGCCAGCAGTTCCCAGACAGGGACCCAGCATTTT.

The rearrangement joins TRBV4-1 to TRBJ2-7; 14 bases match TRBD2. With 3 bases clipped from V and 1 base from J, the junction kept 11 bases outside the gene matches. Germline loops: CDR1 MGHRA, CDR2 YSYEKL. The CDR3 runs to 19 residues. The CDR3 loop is CASSHARLAGGKVSYEQYF. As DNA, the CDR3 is TGCGCCAGCAGCCATGCCCGACTAGCGGGAGGGAAGGTTTCCTACGAGCAGTACTTC.

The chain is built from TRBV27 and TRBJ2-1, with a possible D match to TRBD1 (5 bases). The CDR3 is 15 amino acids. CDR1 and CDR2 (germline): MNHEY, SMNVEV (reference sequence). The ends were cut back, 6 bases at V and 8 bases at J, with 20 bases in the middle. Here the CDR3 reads CASRAFQGSRYEQFF. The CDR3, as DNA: TGTGCCAGCAGAGCGTTTCAGGGCTCCAGGTATGAGCAGTTCTTC.

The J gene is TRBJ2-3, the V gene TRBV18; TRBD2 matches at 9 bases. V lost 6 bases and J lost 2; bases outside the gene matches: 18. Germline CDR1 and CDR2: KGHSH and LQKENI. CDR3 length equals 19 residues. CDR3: CASSPIGTSQKGYTDTQYF. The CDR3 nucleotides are TGTGCCAGCTCGCCCATCGGGACTAGCCAGAAGGGCTACACAGATACGCAGTATTTT.

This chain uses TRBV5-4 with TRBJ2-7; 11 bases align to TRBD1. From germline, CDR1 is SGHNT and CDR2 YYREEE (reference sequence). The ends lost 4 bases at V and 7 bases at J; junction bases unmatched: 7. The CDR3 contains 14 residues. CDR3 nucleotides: TGTGCCAGCAGCCCGGGACAGGGGGTCCGGGAGCAGTACTTC. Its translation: CASSPGQGVREQYF.

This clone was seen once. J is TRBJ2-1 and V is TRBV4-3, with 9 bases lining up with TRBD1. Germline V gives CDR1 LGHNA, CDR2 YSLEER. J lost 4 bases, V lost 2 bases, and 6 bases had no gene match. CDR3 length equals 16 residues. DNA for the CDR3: TGCGCCAGCAGCCAATCCCGGGACAGGGCTTACAATGAGCAGTTCTTC. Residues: CASSQSRDRAYNEQFF.

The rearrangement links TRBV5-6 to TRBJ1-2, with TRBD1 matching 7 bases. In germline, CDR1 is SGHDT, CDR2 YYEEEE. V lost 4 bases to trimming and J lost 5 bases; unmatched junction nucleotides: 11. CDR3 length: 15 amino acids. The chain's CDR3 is CASSPPGTDFYGYTF. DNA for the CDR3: TGTGCCAGCAGCCCCCCCGGGACAGATTTTTATGGCTACACCTTC.

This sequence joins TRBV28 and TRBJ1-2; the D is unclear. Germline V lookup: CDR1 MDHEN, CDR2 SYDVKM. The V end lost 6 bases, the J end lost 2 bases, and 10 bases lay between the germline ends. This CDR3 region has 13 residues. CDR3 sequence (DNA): TGTGCCAGCAGGATGACTTTAAACTATGGCTACACCTTC. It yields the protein CASRMTLNYGYTF.

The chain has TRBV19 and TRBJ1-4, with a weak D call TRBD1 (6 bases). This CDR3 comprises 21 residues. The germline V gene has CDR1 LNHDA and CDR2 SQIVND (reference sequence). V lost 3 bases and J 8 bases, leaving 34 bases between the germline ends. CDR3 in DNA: TGTGCCAGTAGTATCAAAACCTTTACCGGGACAAAGAATACTGCGTGGGAAAAACTGTTTTTT. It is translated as CASSIKTFTGTKNTAWEKLFF.

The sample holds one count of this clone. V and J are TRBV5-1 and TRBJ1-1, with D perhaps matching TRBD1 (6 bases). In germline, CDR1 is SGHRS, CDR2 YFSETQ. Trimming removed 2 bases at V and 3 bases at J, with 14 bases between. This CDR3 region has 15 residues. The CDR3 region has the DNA TGCGCCAGCAGCTTCAGGGGTAGGTCGGACACTGAAGCTTTCTTT. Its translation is CASSFRGRSDTEAFF.

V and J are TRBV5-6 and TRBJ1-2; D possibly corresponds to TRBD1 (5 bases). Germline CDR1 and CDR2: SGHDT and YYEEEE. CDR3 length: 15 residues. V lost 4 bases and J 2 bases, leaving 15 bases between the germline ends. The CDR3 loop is CASSPLGHANYGYTF. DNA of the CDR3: TGTGCCAGCAGCCCCTTGGGGCATGCAAACTATGGCTACACCTTC.